Each of the 27 T cell receptor beta chains below was sequenced from the same sample in a study of cytomegalovirus exposure and HLA in healthy donors. Data came from immunoSEQ multiplex PCR; TCRdb stores just in-frame clones and leaves some out. The table lists 150,000 to 200,000 clones, about 90% of them singletons. Source material: PBMCs. The origin of the receptors is a young woman in good health and CMV-seropositive.

The chain joins TRBV15 to TRBJ2-3; D might be TRBD1 (6 bases). The germline V and J ends were trimmed by 3 bases and 3 bases, with 10 bases remaining between them. Germline assignment: CDR1 LNHNV and CDR2 YYDKDF (reference sequence). CDR3 length: 14 amino acids. The CDR3 here is CATSRDRLTDTQYF. The CDR3 DNA is TGTGCCACCAGCAGGGACAGACTTACAGATACGCAGTATTTT.

The chain employs TRBV6-1 and TRBJ2-2; TRBD1 is a possible D gene (8 bases). Germline values: CDR1 MNHNS, CDR2 SASEGT. V lost 8 bases to trimming and J lost 6 bases, with 19 bases between them. There are 15 residues in the CDR3. The CDR3 protein is CASYRGGKYPGELFF. The CDR3 bases are TGTGCCAGCTACAGGGGGGGTAAATACCCCGGGGAGCTGTTTTTT.

V and J are TRBV6-1 and TRBJ2-6; TRBD2 matches 7 bases. The V segment lost 2 bases and the J segment 0 bases; nucleotides outside the gene matches: 1. The length of the CDR3 is 16 residues. Germline assignment: CDR1 MNHNS and CDR2 SASEGT. The CDR3 is CASSEWGGSGANVLTF. The CDR3, as DNA: TGTGCCAGCAGTGAATGGGGGGGCTCTGGGGCCAACGTCCTGACTTTC.

The rearrangement uses TRBV5-1 and TRBJ2-7; D gene uncertain. The CDR3 runs to 13 residues. Trimming took 0 bases from V and 3 from J, leaving 7 bases between them. Germline V lookup: CDR1 SGHRS, CDR2 YFSETQ. This chain's CDR3 is CASSLGLFYEQYF. In nucleotides, the CDR3 is TGCGCCAGCAGCTTGGGACTCTTCTACGAGCAGTACTTC.

This chain connects TRBV5-1 to TRBJ1-4; TRBD1 matches at 7 bases. V lost 4 bases and J lost 3; bases outside the gene matches: 3. Germline CDR1 reads SGHRS; CDR2 reads YFSETQ. This CDR3 is 14 amino acids long. The CDR3 DNA follows: TGCGCCAGCAGCAGGGGGCAGCCTAATGAAAAACTGTTTTTT. Translation gives CASSRGQPNEKLFF.

The J gene is TRBJ2-3, the V gene TRBV28, with D tentatively TRBD2 (6 bases). V was pared by 2 bases and J by 1 base, with 16 bases between. There are 17 residues in the CDR3. The V gene's germline CDR1 is MDHEN and CDR2 SYDVKM. DNA of the CDR3: TGTGCCAGCAGTTTAGAGGAGGGACGGCGGGGCACAGATACGCAGTATTTT. This codes for CASSLEEGRRGTDTQYF.

The V gene is TRBV7-9, the J gene TRBJ1-5; D may be TRBD1 (5 bases). V shed 5 bases and J shed 2 bases, with 13 bases lying between them. Germline CDR1 and CDR2: SEHNR and FQNEAQ (reference sequence). The CDR3 is made up of 15 amino acids. DNA of the CDR3: TGTGCCAGCAGCCCAGGAGGGGTCGGCAATCAGCCCCAGCATTTT. As protein: CASSPGGVGNQPQHF.

The V call is TRBV15, the J call TRBJ1-5; 11 bases align to TRBD1. Germline V lookup: CDR1 LNHNV, CDR2 YYDKDF (reference sequence). This CDR3 is 16 amino acids long. The junction had 5 bases not matched to a gene; V was cut back by 2 bases and J by 5 bases. CDR3 in amino acids: CATSRPGQGAYQPQHF. DNA of the CDR3: TGTGCCACCAGCAGACCTGGACAGGGGGCTTATCAGCCCCAGCATTTT.

This rearrangement joins TRBV7-2 to TRBJ1-1, with D maybe TRBD1 (5 bases). V dropped 5 bases and J dropped 8 bases, with 15 bases sitting between them. The CDR3 contains 13 residues. Germline V gives CDR1 SGHTA, CDR2 FQGNSA. This chain's CDR3 is CASSAPGRGEAFF. CDR3 coding DNA: TGTGCCAGCAGCGCTCCGGGACGGGGGGAAGCTTTCTTT.

J is TRBJ2-2 and V is TRBV5-1; no clear D gene. CDR1 is SGHRS and CDR2 is YFSETQ in the germline V gene. V was trimmed by 0 bases and J by 6 bases, leaving 15 bases between them. The CDR3 sequence is 16 residues long. This chain's CDR3 is CASSLGILQAPGELFF. In nucleotides, the CDR3 is TGCGCCAGCAGCTTGGGCATCCTTCAGGCGCCCGGGGAGCTGTTTTTT.

The chain has TRBV5-4 and TRBJ1-2; no clear D. The V gene's germline CDR1 is SGHNT and CDR2 YYREEE (reference sequence). V gave up 4 bases and J gave up 4 bases, with 11 bases separating them. The length of the CDR3 is 13 residues. In DNA, the CDR3 is TGTGCCAGCAGCCCCGACAAGTTCTATGGCTACACCTTC. Its translation: CASSPDKFYGYTF.

The rearrangement uses TRBV4-1 and TRBJ2-4, with TRBD2 matching 7 bases. The CDR3 runs to 15 residues. The V gene's germline CDR1 is MGHRA and CDR2 YSYEKL. V shed 2 bases and J 10 bases; nucleotides not matched to a gene: 11. CDR3 protein: CASSQITRGGDIQYF. In nucleotides, the CDR3 is TGCGCCAGCAGCCAAATAACACGGGGAGGGGATATTCAGTACTTC.

This clone was observed a handful of times. The chain recombines TRBV27 with TRBJ1-6; 8 bases fit TRBD1. From germline, CDR1 is MNHEY and CDR2 SMNVEV (reference sequence). The CDR3 covers 11 residues. Trimming removed 6 bases from V and 13 bases from J; junction bases left unmatched: 2. CDR3 DNA: TGTGCCAGCAGCACAGGGGGGCCCCTCCACTTT. Translation gives CASSTGGPLHF.

This chain joins TRBV13 and TRBJ2-3; D is unresolved. Germline assignment: CDR1 PRHDT and CDR2 FYEKMQ (reference sequence). Between the trimmed V and J ends, which lost 4 bases and 1 base, there was a span of 24 bases. CDR3 size: 19 residues. CDR3 sequence reads: CASSSPGSTPVAGTDTQYF. The DNA of the CDR3 is TGTGCCAGCAGCTCCCCAGGCAGCACCCCGGTTGCCGGCACAGATACGCAGTATTTT.

This chain uses TRBV25-1 with TRBJ1-1; 8 nucleotides match TRBD1. V lost 1 base and J lost 5; bases outside the gene matches: 6. Germline V gene sequence: CDR1 MGHDK, CDR2 SYGVNS. The CDR3 covers 15 residues. The CDR3 here is CASSESQGALTEAFF. In DNA form, the CDR3 reads TGTGCCAGCAGTGAATCCCAGGGGGCGCTGACTGAAGCTTTCTTT.

V is TRBV27 and J is TRBJ2-3; no clear D gene. Per germline, CDR1 MNHEY and CDR2 SMNVEV (reference sequence). This CDR3 is 12 amino acids long. The V end was cut by 3 bases, the J end by 2 bases, with 3 bases between. The CDR3 is CASSFNTDTQYF. CDR3 DNA sequence: TGTGCCAGCAGTTTCAACACAGATACGCAGTATTTT.

The CDR3 sequence: CASRPGHLNQPQHF. Here the CDR3 DNA reads TGCGCCAGCAGACCGGGACACCTTAATCAGCCCCAGCATTTT. The chain carries TRBV23-1 and TRBJ1-5, with D possibly TRBD1 on 6 matching bases. TRBV23-1 is filed as an ORF, its function uncertain. The CDR3 extends over 14 amino acids. Trimming stripped 6 bases from V and 4 bases from J, with 13 bases between.

J is TRBJ2-7 and V is TRBV30; 11 nucleotides line up with TRBD1. The germline V gene has CDR1 GTSNPN and CDR2 SVGIG (reference sequence). The CDR3 has 14 residues. V dropped 3 bases and J dropped 2; count of bases not matched to a gene: 3. CDR3 amino acids: CAWSRTGGTYEQYF. DNA for the CDR3: TGTGCCTGGAGCCGGACAGGGGGCACCTACGAGCAGTACTTC.

This chain connects TRBV5-1 to TRBJ2-5; the D gene is possibly TRBD2 (6 bases). V dropped 3 bases and J dropped 3 bases, with 6 bases sitting between them. This CDR3 has 12 amino acids. CDR1 SGHRS and CDR2 YFSETQ come from the germline V gene. Here the CDR3 reads CASSWGEETQYF. The DNA for the CDR3 is TGCGCCAGCAGCTGGGGGGAAGAGACCCAGTACTTC.

The chain couples TRBV5-1 to TRBJ2-1; 9 bases agree with TRBD2. Germline CDR1 reads SGHRS; CDR2 reads YFSETQ. Trimming removed 4 bases from V and 9 bases from J; junction bases left unmatched: 11. CDR3 size: 15 residues. The CDR3 reads CASSASGNGRSEQFF. Here the CDR3 DNA reads TGCGCCAGCAGCGCTAGCGGGAACGGAAGGAGTGAGCAGTTCTTC.

The chain recombines TRBV29-1 with TRBJ1-1; D not resolved. Trimming took off 3 bases at V and 0 bases at J, with 8 bases between the two ends. This CDR3 contains 13 residues. Germline loops: CDR1 SQVTM, CDR2 ANQGSEA. CDR3 residues: CSVERVLNTEAFF. The CDR3 bases are TGCAGCGTTGAGCGCGTCTTGAACACTGAAGCTTTCTTT.

The chain combines TRBV11-2 with TRBJ2-5; TRBD2 agrees at 7 bases. J lost 5 bases, V lost 5 bases, and 14 bases had no gene match. Germline V lookup: CDR1 SGHAT, CDR2 FQNNGV. The CDR3 extends over 16 amino acids. The CDR3 spells CASSPGEAAGRETQYF. Written as DNA, the CDR3 is TGTGCCAGCAGCCCCGGAGAGGCAGCCGGGAGGGAGACCCAGTACTTC.

The chain links TRBV9 to TRBJ1-6; D is ambiguous. V dropped 1 base and J dropped 7 bases, with 12 bases sitting between them. Germline V gene data show CDR1 as SGDLS and CDR2 as YYNGEE. The CDR3 length is 15 residues. CDR3 sequence: CASSVTTSKNSPLHF. The DNA of the CDR3 is TGTGCCAGCAGCGTAACGACAAGTAAAAATTCACCCCTCCACTTT.

J is TRBJ1-2 and V is TRBV5-1; D is perhaps TRBD1 (5 bases). V lost 0 bases and J 5 bases, leaving 14 bases between the germline ends. CDR1 is SGHRS, CDR2 YFSETQ, per germline. The CDR3 is 15 amino acids. This chain's CDR3 is CASSLDRLTAYGYTF. In nucleotides, the CDR3 is TGCGCCAGCAGCTTGGATAGATTGACAGCGTATGGCTACACCTTC.

CDR3 amino acids: CASSLRAGTGGSPLHF. CDR3 DNA sequence: TGCGCCAGCAGCTTGAGGGCCGGGACAGGGGGATCACCCCTCCACTTT. The rearrangement uses TRBV5-1 and TRBJ1-6; 11 bases align to TRBD1. The CDR3 is 16 amino acids. The germline CDR1 and CDR2 sequences are SGHRS and YFSETQ. The J segment lost 10 bases and the V segment lost 1 base, leaving 7 bases of the junction unmatched.

The rearrangement links TRBV2 to TRBJ2-6; TRBD2 is a possible D gene (6 bases). Trimming removed 7 bases at V and 2 bases at J, with 12 bases between. CDR3 length equals 15 residues. From germline, CDR1 is SNHLY and CDR2 FYNNEI. The CDR3 is CASTNRGAGANVLTF. The CDR3 DNA reads TGTGCCAGCACCAACCGCGGGGCTGGGGCCAACGTCCTGACTTTC.

The count of this clone is one. This CDR3 is CASSQGRGRTEAFF. The DNA of the CDR3 is TGCGCCAGCAGCCAAGGCAGGGGTAGAACTGAAGCTTTCTTT. The J gene is TRBJ1-1, the V gene TRBV4-3; possibly TRBD1 for D (6 bases). V was trimmed by 1 base and J by 5 bases, leaving 11 bases between them. The CDR3 totals 14 residues. Germline lookup yields CDR1 LGHNA and CDR2 YSLEER.